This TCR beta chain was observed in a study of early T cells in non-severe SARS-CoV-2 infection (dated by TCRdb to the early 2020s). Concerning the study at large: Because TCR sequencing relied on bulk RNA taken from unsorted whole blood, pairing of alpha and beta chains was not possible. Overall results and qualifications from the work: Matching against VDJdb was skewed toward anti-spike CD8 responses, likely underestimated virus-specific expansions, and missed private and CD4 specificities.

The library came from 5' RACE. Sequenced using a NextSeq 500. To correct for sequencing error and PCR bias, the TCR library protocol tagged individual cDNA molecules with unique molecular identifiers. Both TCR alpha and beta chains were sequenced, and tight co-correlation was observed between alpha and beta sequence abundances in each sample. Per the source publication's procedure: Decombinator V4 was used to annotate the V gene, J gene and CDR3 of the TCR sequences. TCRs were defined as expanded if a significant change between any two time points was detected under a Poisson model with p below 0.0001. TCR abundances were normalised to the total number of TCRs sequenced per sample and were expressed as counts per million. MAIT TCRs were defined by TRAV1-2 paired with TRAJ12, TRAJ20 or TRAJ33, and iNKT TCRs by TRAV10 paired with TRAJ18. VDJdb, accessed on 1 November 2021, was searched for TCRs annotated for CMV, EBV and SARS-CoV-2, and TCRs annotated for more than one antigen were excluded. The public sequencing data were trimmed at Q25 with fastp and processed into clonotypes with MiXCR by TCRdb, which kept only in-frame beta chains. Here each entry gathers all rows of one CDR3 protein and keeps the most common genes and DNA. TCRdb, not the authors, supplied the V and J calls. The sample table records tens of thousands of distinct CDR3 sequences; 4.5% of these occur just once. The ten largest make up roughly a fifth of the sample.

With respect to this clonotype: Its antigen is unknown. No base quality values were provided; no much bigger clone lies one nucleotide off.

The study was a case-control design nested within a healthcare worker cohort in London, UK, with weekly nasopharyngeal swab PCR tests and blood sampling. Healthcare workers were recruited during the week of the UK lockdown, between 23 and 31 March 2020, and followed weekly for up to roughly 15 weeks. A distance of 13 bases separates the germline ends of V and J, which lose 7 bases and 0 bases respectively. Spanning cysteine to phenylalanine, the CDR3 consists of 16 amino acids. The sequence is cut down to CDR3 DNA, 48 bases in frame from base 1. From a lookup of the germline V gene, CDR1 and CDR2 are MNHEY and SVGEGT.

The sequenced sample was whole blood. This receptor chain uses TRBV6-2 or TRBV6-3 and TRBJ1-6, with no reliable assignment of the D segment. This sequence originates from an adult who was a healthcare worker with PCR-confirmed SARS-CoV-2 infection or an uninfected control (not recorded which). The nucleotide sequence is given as TGTGCCAGCACCCTCGATCCGAGCTCCTATAATTCACCCCTCCACTTT. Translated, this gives CASTLDPSSYNSPLHF.